The T cell receptor (beta chain) described here comes from a study of T cell changes during pregnancy in multiple sclerosis. Clones were read by immunoSEQ multiplex PCR, and TCRdb kept only the in-frame ones, dropping some. The data hold about 79,000 clones, with about 93% observed a single time. The CDR3 has 18 residues. V shed 1 base, J shed 1 base, and the junction held 5 bases outside the gene matches. Germline loops: CDR1 SGHVS, CDR2 FNYEAQ. This TCR came from a female donor with multiple sclerosis, enrolled in a pregnancy study. Sequences were derived from CD4+ T cells from peripheral blood mononuclear cells, sampled in the second trimester of pregnancy. The rearrangement links TRBV7-6 to TRBJ2-2, with 11 bases matching TRBD2. The CDR3 spells CASSLVDLAGGNTGELFF. DNA for the CDR3: TGTGCCAGCAGCTTAGTCGACCTAGCGGGGGGGAACACCGGGGAGCTGTTTTTT.